The clone carrying this T cell receptor (beta chain) was seen once. Its antigen is undetermined. The sample's time point: persistent/refractory GD, antithyroid drugs over 5 years with positive TRAb. Isolated PBMC RNA provided the starting material for the TCR library. Criteria from the American Thyroid Association guidelines were applied to diagnose Graves' disease. There are 15 residues in the CDR3. Germline V CDR1 and CDR2: MNHNS, SASEGT. V dropped 6 bases and J dropped 0 bases, with 11 bases sitting between them. Library construction for TCR beta used iRepertoire HTBI primers and Arm-PCR of CDR3 regions. Original processing methods: Gene usage covered about 60 TRBV and some 13 TRBJ segments. MiXCR, applied by TCRdb to the multiplex PCR reads, yields one record per CDR3 protein. The V and J calls follow TCRdb's processing rather than the paper's. This sample has about 660,000 distinct CDR3 sequences, with about 32% found just once.

This sample was included in a study of regulatory T cells in long-lasting Graves disease. Study results and caveats: The study found persistent patients shared more public clonotypes (about 3,000) than new patients (just over 950). Newly diagnosed disease favored TRBV20-1 and TRBJ2-1 over persistent disease.

This clonotype was obtained from a female donor with Graves disease. This specimen consisted of peripheral blood mononuclear cells (PBMCs), obtained when the disease was refractory, from a patient treated with antithyroid drugs. This chain links TRBV6-1 with TRBJ1-4, with D unclear. In DNA form, the CDR3 reads TGTGCCAGCAGGAGCGGGAGCTCAACTAATGAAAAACTGTTTTTT. Amino acids: CASRSGSSTNEKLFF.